Following are 17 T cell receptor beta chains from one sample sequenced in a study of T cells after yellow fever vaccination. TCRdb reanalysed the 5' RACE reads using MiXCR and keeps one entry per CDR3 protein. Here the sample spans 300,000 to 400,000 distinct CDR3 sequences, 8.5% to 9% being singletons. The starting material was PBMCs, obtained on the day of the first yellow fever vaccination. The receptors were sampled from a man aged 18 to 29 who received the YFV17D yellow fever vaccine.

The chain joins TRBV15 to TRBJ2-7; D is ambiguous. The CDR3 runs to 13 residues. V gave up 4 bases and J gave up 2 bases, with 9 bases separating them. Looked up from germline, CDR1 is LNHNV and CDR2 is YYDKDF (reference sequence). CDR3 sequence: CATSTRKTYEQYV. The CDR3 DNA sequence: TGTGCCACCAGCACCCGTAAAACCTACGAGCAGTACGTC.

J is TRBJ1-2 and V is TRBV7-2; D is possibly TRBD1 (5 bases). Germline V CDR1 and CDR2: SGHTA, FQGNSA. V lost 5 bases to trimming and J lost 5 bases, with 12 bases between them. The CDR3 extends over 13 amino acids. CDR3 nucleotides: TGTGCCAGCAGCCCAGGGCTCCGGTATGGCTACACCTTC. Protein sequence: CASSPGLRYGYTF. Variable domain in full (rest from reference TRBV7-2 and TRBJ1-2): GAGVSQSPSNKVTEKGKDVELRCDPISGHTALYWYRQSLGQGLEFLIYFQGNSAPDKSGLPSDRFSAERTGGSVSTLTIQRTQQEDSAVYLCASSPGLRYGYTFGSGTRLTVV.

This clonotype showed up just a few times. CDR3 region: CASSLAVVQAYSGANVLTF. The CDR3 DNA reads as TGTGCCAGCAGCTTAGCTGTTGTCCAGGCTTACTCTGGGGCCAACGTCCTGACTTTC. V is TRBV7-2 and J is TRBJ2-6; D unclear. CDR3 length equals 19 residues. V gave up 0 bases and J gave up 0 bases, with 15 bases separating them. CDR1 is SGHTA and CDR2 is FQGNSA in the germline V gene.

The J gene is TRBJ2-5, the V gene TRBV5-8, with D possibly being TRBD1 (5 bases). The CDR3 is 15 residues long. Looked up from germline, CDR1 is SGHTS and CDR2 is YDEGEE. The germline V and J ends were trimmed by 4 bases and 5 bases, with 18 bases remaining between them. CDR3 DNA: TGTGCCAGCAGCGCTGGACACGCGGCTTCGGAGACCCAGTACTTC. It encodes CASSAGHAASETQYF.

This clonotype was observed many times. As DNA, the CDR3 is TGTGCCAGCAGTCAGGTTTTCAATCAGCCCCAGCATTTT. Translated, it gives CASSQVFNQPQHF. The chain has TRBV12-3 or TRBV12-4 and TRBJ1-5; unclear D gene. This CDR3 spans 13 amino acids. V gave up 5 bases and J gave up 3 bases, with 8 bases separating them.

The rearrangement links TRBV7-9 to TRBJ1-6; D is unclear. Trimming left V 1 base short and J 7 bases short, with 8 bases between. Germline V CDR1 and CDR2: SEHNR, FQNEAQ (reference sequence). The length of the CDR3 is 14 residues. CDR3 DNA sequence: TGTGCCAGCAGCTTAGGGGAATGGAATTCACCCCTCCACTTT. Translation gives CASSLGEWNSPLHF. The full variable domain, in which reference TRBV7-9 and TRBJ1-6 provide the parts outside the CDR3, is DTGVSQNPRHKITKRGQNVTFRCDPISEHNRLYWYRQTLGQGPEFLTYFQNEAQLEKSRLLSDRFSAERPKGSFSTLEIQRTEQGDSAMYLCASSLGEWNSPLHFGNGTRLTVT.

This clonotype was detected only a few times. The CDR3 loop is CASSHGQGNTIYF. The CDR3 region has the DNA TGTGCCAGCAGCCACGGACAGGGGAACACCATATATTTT. The V gene is TRBV3-1, the J gene TRBJ1-3; 9 bases match TRBD1. Unmatched junction bases numbered 1, after V lost 3 bases and J lost 7 bases. Germline-derived CDR1 and CDR2 are LGHDT and YNNKEL (reference sequence). This CDR3 comprises 13 residues.

Of note for this clonotype: A much larger clone sits a single nucleotide away, making a read error possible. The chain joins TRBV14 to TRBJ1-1, with unresolved D. V lost 0 bases and J lost 3, with 11 bases in between. CDR1 is SGHDN and CDR2 is FVKESK in the germline V gene. There are 15 residues in the CDR3. The CDR3, as DNA: TGTGCCAGCAGCCAAGAGATCCGGTTATACACTGAAGCTTTCTTT. This codes for CASSQEIRLYTEAFF.

This clonotype was picked up a small number of times. The chain carries TRBV7-6 and TRBJ1-1; tentative D call: TRBD1 (5 bases). This CDR3 spans 13 amino acids. Trimming removed 3 bases at V and 8 bases at J, with 13 bases between. In germline, CDR1 is SGHVS, CDR2 FNYEAQ. The CDR3 DNA reads TGTGCCAGCAGCTTGGGGCAGGGCCGCGAAGCTTTCTTT. Its translation is CASSLGQGREAFF.

Turning to this clonotype: A much larger clone sits a single nucleotide away, making a read error possible. The chain uses TRBV5-6 and TRBJ1-2; D remains ambiguous. This CDR3 region has 13 residues. In germline, CDR1 is SGHDT, CDR2 YYEEEE. The CDR3 DNA is TGTGCCAGCGGCTTGGGGTCAACCTATGGCTACACCTTC. It encodes CASGLGSTYGYTF.

This clonotype was detected only a few times. V usage is TRBV6-5 and J usage is TRBJ2-6, with D maybe TRBD1 (6 bases). Germline V gene sequence: CDR1 MNHEY, CDR2 SVGAGI. V was shortened by 2 bases and J by 0 bases, with 20 bases between the two germline ends. The CDR3 runs to 20 residues. The CDR3 loop reads CASSYALTGWRYSGANVLTF. The CDR3 nucleotides read TGTGCCAGCAGTTACGCCCTCACAGGGTGGCGGTACTCTGGGGCCAACGTCCTGACTTTC.

This clonotype was seen more than once but under ten times. This rearrangement joins TRBV18 to TRBJ1-2, with D possibly matching TRBD1 (6 bases). Trimming shortened V by 2 bases and J by 8 bases, and 18 bases separated the two germline ends. Germline V lookup: CDR1 KGHSH, CDR2 LQKENI. The CDR3 covers 15 residues. The CDR3: CASSPSDGGPDGYTF. The CDR3, as DNA: TGTGCCAGCTCACCATCGGACGGGGGCCCCGACGGCTACACCTTC.

This clonotype was counted between two and nine times. The chain links TRBV5-4 to TRBJ1-4; TRBD1 is a possible D gene (5 bases). The CDR3 totals 15 residues. V lost 3 bases and J 5 bases, leaving 14 bases between the germline ends. Germline assignment: CDR1 SGHNT and CDR2 YYREEE (reference sequence). The CDR3 protein is CASSWGGVRNEKLFF. CDR3 in DNA: TGTGCCAGCAGCTGGGGCGGGGTTAGGAATGAAAAACTGTTTTTT.

There are a few counts of this clonotype. V gene TRBV7-9 combines with J gene TRBJ2-5, with D possibly matching TRBD1 (6 bases). V was trimmed by 5 bases and J by 3 bases, leaving 10 bases between them. There are 13 residues in the CDR3. Germline V gives CDR1 SEHNR, CDR2 FQNEAQ (reference sequence). The CDR3 here is CASSAWDKETQYF. CDR3 nucleotides: TGTGCCAGCAGCGCCTGGGACAAAGAGACCCAGTACTTC.

The sample holds a few counts of this clonotype. The rearrangement uses TRBV20-1 and TRBJ1-1; a weak D match, TRBD1 (5 bases). CDR1 DFQATT and CDR2 SNEGSKA come from the germline V gene (reference sequence). The ends were cut back, 3 bases at V and 7 bases at J, with 18 bases in the middle. The CDR3 covers 14 residues. The CDR3 loop is CSASEGKALDEAFF. The CDR3 DNA follows: TGCAGTGCTAGTGAGGGGAAGGCTCTGGATGAAGCTTTCTTT.

This clonotype was seen a handful of times. V and J are TRBV12-3 or TRBV12-4 and TRBJ1-2, with D unclear. There are 15 residues in the CDR3. V lost 7 bases, J lost 2 bases, and 17 bases lay in between. The DNA for the CDR3 is TGTGCCAGCAACCAAGGGATCCAAAAGAACTATGGCTACACCTTC. This encodes CASNQGIQKNYGYTF.

This clonotype has a handful of counts. This sequence joins TRBV12-3 or TRBV12-4 and TRBJ1-2, with D unresolved. The ends were cut back, 7 bases at V and 3 bases at J, with 15 bases in the middle. The CDR3 has 14 amino acids. The CDR3 region is CASMKGNFDYGYTF. For the CDR3, the DNA is TGTGCCAGCATGAAAGGGAATTTCGACTATGGCTACACCTTC.